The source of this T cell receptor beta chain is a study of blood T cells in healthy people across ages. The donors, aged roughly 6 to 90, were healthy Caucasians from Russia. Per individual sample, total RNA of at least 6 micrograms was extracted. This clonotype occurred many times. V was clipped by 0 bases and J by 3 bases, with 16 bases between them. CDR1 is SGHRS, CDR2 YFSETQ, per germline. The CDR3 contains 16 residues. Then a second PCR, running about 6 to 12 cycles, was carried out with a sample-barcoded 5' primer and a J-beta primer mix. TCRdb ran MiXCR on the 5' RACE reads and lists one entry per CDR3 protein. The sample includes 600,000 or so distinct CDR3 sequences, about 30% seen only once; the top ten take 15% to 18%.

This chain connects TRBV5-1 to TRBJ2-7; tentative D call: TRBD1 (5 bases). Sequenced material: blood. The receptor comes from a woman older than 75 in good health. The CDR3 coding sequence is TGCGCCAGCAGCTTGGCCAGTCGGTTTAGGGGCTACGAGCAGTACTTC. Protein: CASSLASRFRGYEQYF.